Below, 15 T cell receptor beta chains from the same sample are listed, as sequenced in a study of blood T cell repertoires in COVID-19. Generated by immunoSEQ multiplex PCR, the TCRdb table keeps only in-frame clones and is missing some. Among more than 200,000 clones listed, around 80% were seen once. Sample: peripheral blood. These receptors were collected from a woman in her forties or fifties with acute or convalescent COVID-19.

The chain joins TRBV19 to TRBJ2-2; weak D call: TRBD1 (7 bases). V shed 3 bases and J shed 5 bases, with 16 bases lying between them. CDR3 length: 16 residues. Looked up from germline, CDR1 is LNHDA and CDR2 is SQIVND (reference sequence). The CDR3 DNA is TGTGCCAGTAGTATGCAACAGGGGAGCGGGACCGGGGAGCTGTTTTTT. Translation: CASSMQQGSGTGELFF.

This clone has only a few counts. The chain combines TRBV2 with TRBJ2-7, with D perhaps TRBD1 (6 bases). The V and J ends lost 10 bases and 5 bases respectively, with 21 bases between them. CDR3 length: 14 amino acids. Germline lookup yields CDR1 SNHLY and CDR2 FYNNEI. The DNA of the CDR3 is TGTGCCACTAGTTTGGGGGACACTCTCCACGAGCAGTACTTC. As protein: CATSLGDTLHEQYF.

J is TRBJ1-1 and V is TRBV3-1 (or the pseudogene TRBV3-2); D may be TRBD1 (6 bases). This CDR3 has 14 residues. V lost 0 bases, J lost 8 bases, and 13 bases lay in between. Germline-derived CDR1 and CDR2 are LGHDT and YNNKEL (reference sequence). The CDR3 bases are TGTGCCAGCAGCCAAGAATTGGTGAGGGGGGAAGCTTTCTTT. Translation gives CASSQELVRGEAFF.

The chain recombines TRBV6-5 with TRBJ1-1, with D maybe TRBD1 (6 bases). Trimming stripped 10 bases from V and 5 bases from J, with 11 bases between. The V gene's germline CDR1 is MNHEY and CDR2 SVGAGI. The CDR3 has 11 amino acids. CDR3 nucleotide sequence: TGTGCCACCGGGGGGGCTACTGAAGCTTTCTTT. Its protein is CATGGATEAFF.

CDR3 bases: TGTGCCATCAGGGCCCCTGAGGAGGGACTAAACTATGGCTACACCTTC. This codes for CAIRAPEEGLNYGYTF. V and J are TRBV10-3 and TRBJ1-2; maybe TRBD1 (5 bases). The germline gives CDR1 ENHRY, CDR2 SYGVKD. The CDR3 runs 16 residues. V lost 6 bases to trimming and J lost 2 bases, with 19 bases between them.

The chain joins TRBV6-4 to TRBJ2-3, with 7 positions matching TRBD2. Germline V gene data show CDR1 as MRHNA and CDR2 as SNTAGT. The CDR3 contains 15 residues. J lost 5 bases, V lost 4 bases, and 9 bases had no gene match. The CDR3 loop reads CASSVGGSNGDTQYF. The CDR3 DNA follows: TGTGCCAGCAGTGTAGGCGGGAGTAACGGAGATACGCAGTATTTT.

The chain links TRBV7-3 to TRBJ1-2; 9 bases are a match to TRBD1. The trim removed 2 bases at V and 2 bases at J, leaving 6 bases unmatched. Germline CDR1 reads SGHTA; CDR2 reads FQGTGA. The CDR3 runs to 16 residues. CDR3 coding DNA: TGTGCCAGCAGCTTATCCCCCGGGACAGGGAACTATGGCTACACCTTC. It specifies CASSLSPGTGNYGYTF.

The chain combines TRBV4-2 with TRBJ2-1; 8 nucleotides align to TRBD2. Looked up from germline, CDR1 is LGHNA and CDR2 is YNFKEQ. CDR3 length equals 14 residues. V trimming: 1 base; J trimming: 9 bases; junction bases outside the gene matches: 5. CDR3 DNA: TGTGCCAGCAGCCAAGTCCTAGCGGGCGGTGAGCAGTTCTTC. Amino acids: CASSQVLAGGEQFF.

The table lists this clone with a count of one. V is TRBV9 and J is TRBJ1-1, with D maybe TRBD1 (6 bases). Germline assignment: CDR1 SGDLS and CDR2 YYNGEE. CDR3 length equals 12 residues. The ends were cut back, 3 bases at V and 4 bases at J, with 7 bases in the middle. This chain's CDR3 is CASSEGGTEAFF. In DNA, the CDR3 is TGTGCCAGCAGCGAAGGGGGCACTGAAGCTTTCTTT.

CDR3 coding DNA: TGCGCCAGCAGTACGGGGGACTCCTACAATGAGCAGTTCTTC. This codes for CASSTGDSYNEQFF. V usage is TRBV5-1 and J usage is TRBJ2-1, with D possibly TRBD2 on 6 matching bases. Between the trimmed V and J ends, which lost 5 bases and 0 bases, there was a span of 9 bases. There are 14 residues in the CDR3. Germline V CDR1 and CDR2: SGHRS, YFSETQ.

The chain employs TRBV7-9 and TRBJ1-1, with 7 positions matching TRBD1. Germline loops: CDR1 SEHNR, CDR2 FQNEAQ (reference sequence). Trimming cost V 5 bases and J 4 bases; bases outside gene matches: 1. The CDR3 contains 12 residues. Here the CDR3 DNA reads TGTGCCAGCAGCAGACAGGGCACTGAAGCTTTCTTT. Protein product: CASSRQGTEAFF.

This clone was found once. V usage is TRBV6-4 and J usage is TRBJ2-1; 12 bases agree with TRBD2. CDR1 and CDR2 from the germline V gene are MRHNA and SNTAGT. Trimming removed 3 bases from V and 8 bases from J; junction bases left unmatched: 17. The CDR3 runs to 19 residues. CDR3 DNA sequence: TGTGCCAGCAGTGAACACGGACTAGCGGGAACTACTTTTGGCTATGAGCAGTTCTTC. Its translation: CASSEHGLAGTTFGYEQFF.

The chain couples TRBV11-1 to TRBJ2-2; 7 nucleotides match TRBD1. The germline V gene encodes CDR1 SGHAT and CDR2 FQDESV (reference sequence). The CDR3 has 15 residues. V lost 3 bases to trimming and J lost 7 bases; unmatched junction nucleotides: 8. The DNA of the CDR3 is TGTGCCAGCAGCTTCGGAGACAGGGTTGGCGGGGAGCTGTTTTTT. Translating gives CASSFGDRVGGELFF.

The sample holds one count of this clone. The gene calls are TRBV30 and TRBJ2-7; 11 bases map to TRBD2. The CDR3 has 16 amino acids. Trimming at V came to 4 bases and at J to 0 bases, leaving 8 bases not matched to a gene. CDR1 GTSNPN and CDR2 SVGIG come from the germline V gene (reference sequence). CDR3 loop: CAWTGLAGMSSYEQYF. The CDR3, as DNA: TGTGCCTGGACTGGACTAGCGGGCATGAGCTCCTACGAGCAGTACTTC.

The rearrangement links TRBV29-1 to TRBJ2-4, with D maybe TRBD2 (7 bases). The CDR3 extends over 14 amino acids. Trimming stripped 4 bases from V and 1 base from J, with 11 bases between. CDR1 SQVTM and CDR2 ANQGSEA come from the germline V gene. This chain's CDR3 is CSVVGGPAKNIQYF. CDR3 bases: TGCAGCGTTGTCGGGGGGCCGGCCAAAAACATTCAGTACTTC. Supplemented by reference TRBV29-1 and TRBJ2-4, the full variable domain reads SAVISQKPSRDICQRGTSLTIQCQVDSQVTMMFWYRQQPGQSLTLIATANQGSEATYESGFVIDKFPISRPNLTFSTLTVSNMSPEDSSIYLCSVVGGPAKNIQYFGAGTRLSVL.